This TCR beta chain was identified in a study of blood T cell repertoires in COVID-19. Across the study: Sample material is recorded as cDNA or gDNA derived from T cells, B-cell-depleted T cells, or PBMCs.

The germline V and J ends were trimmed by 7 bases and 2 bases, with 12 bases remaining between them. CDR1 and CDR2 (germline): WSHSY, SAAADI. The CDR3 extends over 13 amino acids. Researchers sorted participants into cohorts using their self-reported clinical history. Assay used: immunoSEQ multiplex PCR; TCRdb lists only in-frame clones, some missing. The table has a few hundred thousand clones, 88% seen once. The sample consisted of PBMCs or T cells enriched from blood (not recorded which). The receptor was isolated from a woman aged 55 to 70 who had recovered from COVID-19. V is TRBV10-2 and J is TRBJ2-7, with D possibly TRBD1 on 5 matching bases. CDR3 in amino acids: CASKPTAPYEQYF. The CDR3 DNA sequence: TGCGCCAGCAAGCCGACAGCGCCCTACGAGCAGTACTTC.